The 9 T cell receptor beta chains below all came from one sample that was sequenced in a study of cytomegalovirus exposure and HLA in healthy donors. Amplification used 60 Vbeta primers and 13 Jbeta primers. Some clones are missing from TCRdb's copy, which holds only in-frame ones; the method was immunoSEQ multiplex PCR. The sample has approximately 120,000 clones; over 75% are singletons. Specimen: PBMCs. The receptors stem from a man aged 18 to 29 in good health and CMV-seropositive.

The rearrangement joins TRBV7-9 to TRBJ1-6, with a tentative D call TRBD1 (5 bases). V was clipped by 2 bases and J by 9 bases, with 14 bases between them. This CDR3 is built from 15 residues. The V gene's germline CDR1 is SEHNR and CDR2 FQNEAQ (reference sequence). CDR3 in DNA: TGTGCCAGCAGCTTAAGCCCAGGGAAAGGTTCACCCCTCCACTTT. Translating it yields CASSLSPGKGSPLHF.

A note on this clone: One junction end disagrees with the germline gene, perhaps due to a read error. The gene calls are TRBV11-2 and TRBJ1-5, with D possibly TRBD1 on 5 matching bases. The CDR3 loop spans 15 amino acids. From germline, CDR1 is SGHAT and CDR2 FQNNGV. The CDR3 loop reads CASSLGAGRNQPQHF. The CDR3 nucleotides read TGTGCCAGCAGTTTAGGGGCAGGGCGAAATCAGCCCCAGCATTTT.

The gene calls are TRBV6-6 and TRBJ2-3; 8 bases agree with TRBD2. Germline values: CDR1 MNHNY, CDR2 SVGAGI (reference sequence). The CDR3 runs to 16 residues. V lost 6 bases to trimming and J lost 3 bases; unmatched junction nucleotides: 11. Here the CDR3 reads CASSERGGDFTDTQYF. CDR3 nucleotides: TGTGCCAGCAGCGAACGGGGGGGGGATTTTACAGATACGCAGTATTTT.

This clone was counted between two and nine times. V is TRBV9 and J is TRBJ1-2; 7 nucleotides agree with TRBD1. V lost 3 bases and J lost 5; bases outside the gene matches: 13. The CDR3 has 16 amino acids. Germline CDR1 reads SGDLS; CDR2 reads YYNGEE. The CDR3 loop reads CASSDNPGQPFYGYTF. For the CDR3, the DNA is TGTGCCAGCAGCGACAACCCGGGACAGCCTTTTTATGGCTACACCTTC.

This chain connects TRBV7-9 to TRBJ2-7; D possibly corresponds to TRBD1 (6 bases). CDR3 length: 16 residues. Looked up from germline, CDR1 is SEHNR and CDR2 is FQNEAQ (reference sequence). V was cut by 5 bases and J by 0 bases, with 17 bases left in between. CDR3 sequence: CASSGTRGSSSYEQYF. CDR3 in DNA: TGTGCCAGCAGCGGGACCAGGGGATCAAGCTCCTACGAGCAGTACTTC.

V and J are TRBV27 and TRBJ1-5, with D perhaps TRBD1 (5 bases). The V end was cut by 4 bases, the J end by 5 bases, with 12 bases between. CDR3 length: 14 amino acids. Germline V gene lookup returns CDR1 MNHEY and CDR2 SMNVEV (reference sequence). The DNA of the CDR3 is TGTGCCAGCAGTTCGACAGCGGGCCATCAGCCCCAGCATTTT. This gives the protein CASSSTAGHQPQHF.

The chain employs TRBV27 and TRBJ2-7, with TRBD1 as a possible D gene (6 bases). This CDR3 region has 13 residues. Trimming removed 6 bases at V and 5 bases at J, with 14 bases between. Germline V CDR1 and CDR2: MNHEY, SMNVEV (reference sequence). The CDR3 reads CASSLQGFDEQYF. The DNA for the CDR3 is TGTGCCAGCAGCCTACAGGGTTTCGACGAGCAGTACTTC.

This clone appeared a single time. The CDR3 coding sequence is TGCAGCGGGGGGACAGGGGGCAACGGGGAGCTGTTTTTT. It codes for CSGGTGGNGELFF. The V call is TRBV29-1, the J call TRBJ2-2, with 12 bases fitting TRBD1. The CDR3 is 13 residues long. The J segment lost 7 bases and the V segment lost 7 bases, leaving 4 bases of the junction unmatched. CDR1 is SQVTM, CDR2 ANQGSEA, per germline.

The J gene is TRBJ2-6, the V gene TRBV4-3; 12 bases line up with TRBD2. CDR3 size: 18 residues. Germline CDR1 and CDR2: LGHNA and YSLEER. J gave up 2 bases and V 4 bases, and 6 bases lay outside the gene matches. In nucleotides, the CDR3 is TGCGCCAGCAGCCTCCGGCTAGCGGGGGGGGCTGGGGCCAACGTCCTGACTTTC. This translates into CASSLRLAGGAGANVLTF.